This T cell receptor beta chain was identified during a study of T cells in Graves' hyperthyroidism and ophthalmopathy. Amplification of TCR beta CDR3 regions was performed using RNA transcripts as template. With the HTBI primer set, the TCR CDR3 went through a first round of RT-PCR. TCRdb used MiXCR to reprocess the multiplex PCR reads, holding one entry per CDR3 protein. The repertoire has under 550,000 distinct CDR3 sequences, 15% to 20% of them found once; the top ten carry roughly 50%. CDR1 is SNHLY and CDR2 is FYNNEI in the germline V gene. CDR3 length: 14 amino acids. Trimming cost V 8 bases and J 4 bases; bases outside gene matches: 6. This clonotype was picked up many times.

The rearrangement uses TRBV2 and TRBJ1-2; the match to TRBD1 covers 11 bases. The sample comprised blood. This clonotype was obtained from a man between 40 and 49 years old with Graves' ophthalmopathy. The CDR3 nucleotides read TGTGCCAGCGGAGGGACAGGGGGACTCTATGGCTACACCTTC. Translated: CASGGTGGLYGYTF.